This TCR beta chain was identified in a study of T cells after posttransplantation cyclophosphamide. On the day of bone marrow donation, the related graft donor provided peripheral blood. This clone was detected ten times or more. Profiling relied on immunoSEQ multiplex PCR, and the TCRdb table lists in-frame clones only, not all of them. Altogether tens of thousands of clones were found in the sample, and no singletons occur. This clonotype originated in a man younger than 40 in good health and a related stem cell transplant donor. The sample taken for sequencing was PBMCs.

This CDR3 reads CASSFHYDTANTGELFF. Written as DNA, the CDR3 is TGTGCCAGCAGTTTCCATTACGACACAGCGAACACCGGGGAGCTGTTTTTT. This rearrangement joins TRBV27 to TRBJ2-2; D unclear. Germline V gene data show CDR1 as MNHEY and CDR2 as SMNVEV (reference sequence). The CDR3 runs 17 residues. Deletions cut 3 bases from V and 0 bases from J, with 14 bases between.